This is a list of T cell receptor beta chains from one sample in a study of T cells after yellow fever vaccination. TCRdb called the 5' RACE reads again in MiXCR, with one record for every CDR3 protein. This table has around 320,000 distinct CDR3 sequences, 8.7% appearing once. This specimen consisted of CD4+ T cells sorted from PBMCs, obtained 5 days after the yellow fever booster vaccination. The receptors come from a man between 18 and 35 years old who received the YFV17D yellow fever vaccine. Each CDR3 is given with its conserved first and last residue. A D gene is named only where the DNA matches it firmly. Only some rows state a clone size, as once, few, many or a class for expanded clones.

>TRBV5-1|TRBJ2-3|few|TRBD2
CASSFELAGGTDTQYF
TGCGCCAGCAGCTTCGAACTAGCGGGGGGTACAGATACGCAGTATTTT
>TRBV10-3|TRBJ2-1|NA|TRBD2
CAISESGVAGGPISYNEQFF
TGTGCCATCAGTGAGTCGGGGGTAGCGGGGGGGCCCATCTCCTACAATGAGCAGTTCTTC
>TRBV9|TRBJ2-7|many|NA
CASSAGEDLVVF
TGTGCCAGCAGCGCCGGAGAGGATCTAGTAGTATTC
>TRBV29-1|TRBJ2-5|few|TRBD1
CSTGTGLQETQYF
TGCAGCACCGGGACAGGACTTCAAGAGACCCAGTACTTC
>TRBV9|TRBJ2-3|few|TRBD2
CASSVIESGAQYF
TGTGCCAGCAGCGTAATCGAGAGCGGGGCCCAGTATTTT
>TRBV6-6|TRBJ1-1|NA|TRBD1
CASRDRGRPGTEAFF
TGTGCCAGCAGGGACAGGGGGCGCCCGGGTACTGAAGCTTTCTTT
>TRBV12-3/TRBV12-4|TRBJ1-1|once|NA
CAISLGLGTEAFF
TGTGCCATCAGTTTGGGCCTCGGGACTGAAGCTTTCTTT
>TRBV11-3|TRBJ2-5|NA|NA
CASSLSGPGHEETQYF
TGTGCCAGCAGCTTATCGGGACCGGGACATGAGGAGACCCAGTACTTC
>TRBV2|TRBJ1-3|few|NA
CASSADSGNTIYF
TGTGCCAGCAGTGCCGACTCTGGAAACACCATATATTTT
>TRBV6-2/TRBV6-3|TRBJ2-1|NA|TRBD2
CASSPLAGNNNEQFF
TGTGCCAGCAGTCCCCTAGCGGGGAATAACAATGAGCAGTTCTTC
>TRBV28|TRBJ2-1|few|TRBD1
CASSSETGGPYNEQFF
TGTGCCAGCAGTTCCGAAACAGGGGGCCCCTACAATGAGCAGTTCTTC
>TRBV4-3|TRBJ2-2|NA|TRBD1
CASSRTGYANTGELFF
TGCGCCAGCAGCCGGACAGGTTACGCGAACACCGGGGAGCTGTTTTTT
>TRBV12-3/TRBV12-4|TRBJ2-1|many|TRBD2
CASSQVGGVLEQFF
TGTGCCAGCAGTCAAGTGGGGGGGGTTCTTGAGCAGTTCTTC
>TRBV7-2|TRBJ2-3|NA|NA
CASSPWRSSTDTQYF
TGTGCCAGCAGCCCCTGGCGGAGTAGCACAGATACGCAGTATTTT
>TRBV7-2|TRBJ2-3|NA|TRBD2
CASSLATASGTDTQYF
TGTGCCAGCAGCTTAGCGACAGCTAGCGGTACAGATACGCAGTATTTT
>TRBV28|TRBJ1-5|NA|NA
CASSLLPGSSNQPQHF
TGTGCCAGCAGTTTATTACCGGGTTCTAGCAATCAGCCCCAGCATTTT
>TRBV5-1|TRBJ2-5|few|NA
CASSVLAILETQYF
TGCGCCAGCAGCGTTCTAGCGATTTTAGAGACCCAGTACTTC
>TRBV7-2|TRBJ2-3|many|NA
CASSPWGAGSGGSTDTQYF
TGTGCCAGCAGCCCCTGGGGGGCGGGGTCGGGAGGTAGCACAGATACGCAGTATTTT
>TRBV20-1|TRBJ2-7|many|TRBD1
CSAIGTGDHEQYF
TGCAGTGCTATCGGGACAGGGGACCACGAGCAGTACTTC
>TRBV4-1|TRBJ2-1|many|NA
CASSQRGASSYNEQFF
TGCGCCAGCAGCCAGAGGGGGGCCAGCTCCTACAATGAGCAGTTCTTC
>TRBV7-3|TRBJ2-5|few|NA
CASSPQPGVKLETQYF
TGTGCCAGCAGCCCCCAACCGGGGGTTAAGCTGGAGACCCAGTACTTC
>TRBV5-1|TRBJ1-6|NA|NA
CASSYVGGALHF
TGCGCCAGCAGCTATGTCGGGGGCGCCCTCCACTTT
>TRBV11-2|TRBJ2-2|many|TRBD1
CASSWDRGELFF
TGTGCCAGCAGCTGGGACAGGGGGGAGCTGTTTTTT
>TRBV4-1|TRBJ2-2|NA|NA
CASSQAGAPGELFF
TGCGCCAGCAGCCAAGCTGGAGCCCCCGGGGAGCTGTTTTTT
>TRBV6-5|TRBJ2-1|many|NA
CASRPTASEQFF
TGTGCCAGCAGACCTACCGCCTCTGAGCAGTTCTTC
>TRBV7-2|TRBJ1-2|NA|NA
CASSAGWGDGRYGYTF
TGTGCCAGCAGCGCCGGGTGGGGGGACGGACGCTATGGCTACACCTTC
>TRBV20-1|TRBJ2-1|few|TRBD2
CSRKTSGGASEQFF
TGCAGTAGAAAAACTAGCGGGGGGGCAAGTGAGCAGTTCTTC
>TRBV28|TRBJ2-3|NA|NA
CASGGGSTDTQYF
TGTGCCAGTGGGGGGGGCAGCACAGATACGCAGTATTTT